Given below is one T cell receptor (beta chain) in context. What it binds is not known. The data are from a study of lymphopenia after photon versus proton radiotherapy. Points from the study as a whole: Post-nadir TCR diversity decline inversely tracked overall survival among those who died. Proton therapy kept repertoires fairly stable, unlike photons, which gained effector/memory cells. After the lymphocyte nadir, photon-treated repertoires showed oligoclonal expansion, especially of CD8+ Temra cells.

CDR3 size: 13 residues. Germline V lookup: CDR1 GTSNPN, CDR2 SVGIG (reference sequence). V was clipped by 0 bases and J by 3 bases, with 8 bases between them. Assay used: immunoSEQ multiplex PCR; TCRdb lists only in-frame clones, some missing. This sample carries 53,000 or so clones, 83% of them seen once, and the ten largest clones take just under 30%. The sample consisted of peripheral blood, taken from a patient treated with photon-based radiotherapy. The receptor was isolated from a man aged 50 to 59 with gastric cancer. The chain has TRBV30 and TRBJ1-1, with D unresolved. CDR3 coding DNA: TGTGCCTGGAGTGTAAGTAGGTACACTGAAGCTTTCTTT. Amino acid sequence: CAWSVSRYTEAFF.